The entry below describes one T cell receptor beta chain. This specimen comes from a study of CD8 T cells in Susac syndrome. Sequencing of TCR beta, carried out with a high-throughput approach, was applied to CD8+ and CD4+ T cells from the blood. TEMRA cells were enriched by FACS, while CD8+ and CD4+ T cells were obtained through a negative isolation that was performed magnetically. V gave up 5 bases and J gave up 5 bases, with 14 bases separating them. Germline CDR1 is SGHKS and CDR2 is YYEKEE (reference sequence). The CDR3 is 13 residues long. With random hexamers, reverse transcription was performed on 0.5 to 1 ug of RNA. An immunoSEQ multiplex PCR generated amplified TCR beta CDR3 products spanning 54 Vbeta and 13 Jbeta. MiXCR was run by TCRdb on the immunoSEQ multiplex PCR reads, yielding one entry per CDR3 protein. The sample yields roughly 300,000 distinct CDR3 sequences, 70% to 90% seen once.

The chain is built from TRBV5-5 and TRBJ2-7; D unclear. Sequences were obtained from CD8+ T cells from PBMCs. The TCR originated in a human donor with multiple sclerosis. CDR3 region: CASSPPSAHEQYF. CDR3 nucleotides: TGTGCCAGCAGTCCACCGTCGGCGCACGAGCAGTACTTC.